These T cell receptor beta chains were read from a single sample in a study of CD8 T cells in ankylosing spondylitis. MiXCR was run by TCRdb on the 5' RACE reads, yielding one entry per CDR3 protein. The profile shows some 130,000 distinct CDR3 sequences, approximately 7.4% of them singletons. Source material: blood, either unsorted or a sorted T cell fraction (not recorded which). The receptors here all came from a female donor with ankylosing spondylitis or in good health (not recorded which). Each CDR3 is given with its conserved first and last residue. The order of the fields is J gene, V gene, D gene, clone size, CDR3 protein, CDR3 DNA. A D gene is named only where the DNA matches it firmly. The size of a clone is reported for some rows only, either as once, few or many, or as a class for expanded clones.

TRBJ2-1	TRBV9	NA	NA	CASSVALVNEQFF	TGTGCCAGCAGCGTAGCCCTGGTTAATGAGCAGTTCTTC
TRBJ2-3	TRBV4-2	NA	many	CASARSRGSTDTQYF	TGTGCCAGCGCCCGCAGCCGGGGGAGCACAGATACGCAGTATTTT
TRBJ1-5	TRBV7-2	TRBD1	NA	CASSFQGAGNQPQHF	TGTGCCAGCAGCTTCCAGGGGGCTGGCAATCAGCCCCAGCATTTT
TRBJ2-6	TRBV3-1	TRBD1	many	CASSQETGGVGANVLTF	TGTGCCAGCAGCCAAGAGACAGGGGGCGTTGGGGCCAACGTCCTGACTTTC
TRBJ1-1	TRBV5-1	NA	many	CASSQGSTPAFF	TGCGCCAGCAGTCAGGGATCCACTCCAGCTTTCTTT
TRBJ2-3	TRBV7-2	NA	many	CASSLADTQYF	TGCGCCAGCAGCTTGGCAGATACGCAGTATTTT
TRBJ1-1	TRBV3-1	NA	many	CASSPRRFDTEAFF	TGTGCCAGCAGCCCCCGGAGGTTTGACACTGAAGCTTTCTTT
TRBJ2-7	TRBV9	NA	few	CASSVAANYEQYF	TGTGCCAGCAGCGTAGCCGCAAACTACGAGCAGTACTTC
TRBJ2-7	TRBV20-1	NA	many	CSARDLPTVQYF	TGCAGTGCTAGAGATCTCCCGACAGTTCAGTACTTC
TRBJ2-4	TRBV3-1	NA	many	CASSHITLAKNIQYF	TGTGCCAGCAGCCATATTACACTAGCCAAAAACATTCAGTACTTC
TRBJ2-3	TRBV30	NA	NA	CAWSEGPTLNTQYF	TGTGCCTGGAGTGAGGGCCCGACCCTGAATACGCAGTATTTT
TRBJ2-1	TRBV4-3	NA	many	CASSQVGGPGGGEQFF	TGCGCCAGCAGCCAGGTCGGGGGCCCGGGTGGTGGTGAGCAGTTCTTC
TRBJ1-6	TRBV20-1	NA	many	CSARDVNEGNNSPLHF	TGCAGTGCTAGAGATGTCAATGAGGGAAATAATTCACCCCTCCACTTT
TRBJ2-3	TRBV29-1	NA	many	CSVEDPGGLDTQYF	TGCAGCGTTGAAGATCCGGGGGGCCTGGATACGCAGTATTTT
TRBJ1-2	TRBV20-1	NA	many	CSASLSAYGYTF	TGCAGTGCTAGTTTATCGGCGTATGGCTACACCTTC
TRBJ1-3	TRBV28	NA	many	CASETAGLSGNTIYF	TGTGCCAGCGAGACGGCAGGGCTTTCCGGAAACACCATATATTTT
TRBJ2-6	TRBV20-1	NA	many	CSAYPAAGTGANVLTF	TGCAGTGCCTATCCAGCGGCAGGGACGGGGGCCAACGTCCTGACTTTC
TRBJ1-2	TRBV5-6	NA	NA	CASSLFWQGRASNYGYTF	TGTGCCAGCAGCTTGTTTTGGCAGGGTCGTGCCTCCAACTATGGCTACACCTTC
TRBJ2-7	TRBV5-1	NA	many	CASSLEAPGIEQYF	TGCGCCAGCAGCTTGGAAGCTCCCGGGATCGAGCAGTACTTC
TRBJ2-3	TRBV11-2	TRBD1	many	CASSGHRGTDTQYF	TGTGCCAGCAGCGGCCACAGGGGGACAGATACGCAGTATTTT
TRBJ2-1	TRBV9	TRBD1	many	CASSAAGGITYNEQFF	TGTGCCAGCAGCGCCGCAGGGGGTATAACCTACAATGAGCAGTTCTTC
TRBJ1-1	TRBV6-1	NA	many	CASSEGANTEAFF	TGTGCCAGCAGTGAAGGGGCGAACACTGAAGCTTTCTTT
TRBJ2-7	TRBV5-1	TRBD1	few	CASSPDGQGAGEQYF	TGCGCCAGCAGCCCCGACGGGCAGGGGGCGGGCGAGCAGTACTTC
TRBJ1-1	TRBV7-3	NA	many	CASSLNAGNTEAFF	TGTGCCAGCAGCTTAAACGCCGGGAACACTGAAGCTTTCTTT
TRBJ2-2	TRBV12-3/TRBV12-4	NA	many	CASSFEGAGTGELFF	TGTGCCAGCAGTTTTGAGGGCGCGGGCACCGGGGAGCTGTTTTTT
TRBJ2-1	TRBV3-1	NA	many	CASSQEVARRDEQFF	TGTGCCAGCAGCCAAGAAGTGGCTAGAAGGGATGAGCAGTTCTTC
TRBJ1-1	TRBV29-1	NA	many	CSVEDQGGMNTEAFF	TGCAGCGTTGAAGATCAAGGGGGAATGAACACTGAAGCTTTCTTT
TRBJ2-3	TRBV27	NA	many	CASSLSRGADTQYF	TGTGCCAGCAGTTTATCCCGGGGAGCAGATACGCAGTATTTT
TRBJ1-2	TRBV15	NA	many	CATSRDFGGYTF	TGTGCCACCAGCAGAGATTTCGGCGGCTACACCTTC
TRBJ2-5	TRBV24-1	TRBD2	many	CATSEGTTGTQYF	TGTGCCACCAGTGAAGGGACTACGGGGACCCAGTACTTC
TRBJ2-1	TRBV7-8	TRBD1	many	CASSYTGGAYNEQFF	TGTGCCAGCAGCTATACAGGGGGCGCCTACAATGAGCAGTTCTTC
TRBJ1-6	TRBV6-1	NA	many	CASSLRGAINSPLHF	TGTGCCAGCAGCCTTCGTGGGGCAATTAATTCACCCCTCCACTTT
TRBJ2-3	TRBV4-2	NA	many	CASSRRYTDTQYF	TGTGCCAGCAGCCGGAGATACACAGATACGCAGTATTTT
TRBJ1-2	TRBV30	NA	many	CAWTREDSDYGYTF	TGTGCCTGGACGAGGGAGGACAGTGACTATGGCTACACCTTC
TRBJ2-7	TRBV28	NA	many	CASLVIQGGSYEQYF	TGTGCCAGCTTGGTAATCCAGGGAGGTTCCTACGAGCAGTACTTC
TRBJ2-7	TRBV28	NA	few	CASSLKTWNEQYF	TGTGCCAGCAGTTTAAAGACCTGGAACGAGCAGTACTTC
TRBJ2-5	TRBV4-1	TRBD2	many	CASSQGSSGGQETQYF	TGCGCCAGCAGCCAAGGGTCTAGCGGGGGTCAAGAGACCCAGTACTTC
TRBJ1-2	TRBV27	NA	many	CASSKTGHYGYTF	TGTGCCAGCAGCAAGACGGGGCACTATGGCTACACCTTC
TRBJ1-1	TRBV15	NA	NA	CATSRAGHKNTEAFF	TGTGCCACCAGCAGAGCGGGACATAAGAACACTGAAGCTTTCTTT
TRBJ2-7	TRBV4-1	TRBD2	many	CASSLIAGVSYEQYF	TGCGCCAGCAGCCTAATAGCGGGGGTCTCCTACGAGCAGTACTTC
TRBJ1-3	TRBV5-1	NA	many	CASSLAVQGTGNTIYF	TGCGCCAGCAGCTTGGCCGTCCAGGGTACTGGAAACACCATATATTTT
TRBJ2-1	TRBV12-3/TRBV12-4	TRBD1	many	CASRPGTGNSEQFF	TGTGCCAGCAGGCCCGGGACAGGGAATAGTGAGCAGTTCTTC
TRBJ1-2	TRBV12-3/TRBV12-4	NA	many	CASSFRSNYGYTF	TGTGCCAGCAGTTTCCGGAGTAACTATGGCTACACCTTC
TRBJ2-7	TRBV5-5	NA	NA	CASRDWGTKDSSSSYEQYF	TGTGCCAGCAGGGATTGGGGTACAAAGGACAGCTCAAGCTCCTACGAGCAGTACTTC
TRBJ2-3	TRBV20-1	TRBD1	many	CSARELGGLFTDTQYF	TGCAGTGCTAGAGAATTAGGGGGCCTTTTCACAGATACGCAGTATTTT
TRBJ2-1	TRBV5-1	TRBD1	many	CASSSTGDLGNEQFF	TGCGCCAGCAGCTCAACAGGGGATCTTGGGAATGAGCAGTTCTTC
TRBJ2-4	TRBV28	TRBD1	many	CASSPDRGLAKNIQYF	TGTGCCAGCAGTCCGGACAGGGGGCTGGCCAAAAACATTCAGTACTTC
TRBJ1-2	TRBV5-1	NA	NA	CASSHGQPDGYTF	TGCGCCAGCAGCCATGGACAACCAGATGGCTACACCTTC
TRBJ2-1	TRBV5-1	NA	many	CASSFNGAGYNEQFF	TGCGCCAGCAGCTTCAACGGGGCTGGCTACAATGAGCAGTTCTTC
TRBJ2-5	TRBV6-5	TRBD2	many	CASSYRPGVAGQETQYF	TGTGCCAGCAGTTACCGACCCGGGGTAGCGGGGCAAGAGACCCAGTACTTC
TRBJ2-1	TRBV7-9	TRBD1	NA	CASSWGTGVREQFF	TGTGCCAGCAGCTGGGGAACAGGGGTCAGGGAGCAGTTCTTC
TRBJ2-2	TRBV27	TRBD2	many	CASSSLQTSGGPTGELFF	TGTGCCAGCAGTTCTCTACAAACTAGCGGGGGGCCCACCGGGGAGCTGTTTTTT
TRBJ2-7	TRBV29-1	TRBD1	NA	CSARQGSAYEQYF	TGCAGCGCCAGACAGGGTAGTGCCTACGAGCAGTACTTC
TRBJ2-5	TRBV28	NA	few	CASSWGSGEETQYF	TGTGCCAGCAGTTGGGGATCCGGGGAAGAGACCCAGTACTTC
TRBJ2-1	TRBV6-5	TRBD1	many	CASSYSGTVAEQFF	TGTGCCAGCAGTTACTCGGGGACAGTCGCTGAGCAGTTCTTC
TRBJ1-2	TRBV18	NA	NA	CASSPTVGTGGYTF	TGTGCCAGCTCACCTACCGTGGGAACGGGTGGCTACACCTTC
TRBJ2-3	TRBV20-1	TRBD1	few	CSARGQGGLVTDTQYF	TGCAGTGCTAGAGGACAAGGGGGCCTCGTCACAGATACGCAGTATTTT
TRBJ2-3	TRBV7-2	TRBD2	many	CASSARLAGSTDTQYF	TGTGCCAGCAGCGCGAGACTAGCGGGGAGCACAGATACGCAGTATTTT